These T cell receptor beta chains were read from a single sample in a study of beta chain features in type 1 diabetes. Clones were read by immunoSEQ multiplex PCR, and TCRdb kept only the in-frame ones, dropping some. The sample contains 500,000 to 650,000 clones, approximately 13% of which appear only once. The material sequenced was naive CD4+ T cells from blood. The receptors come from a man aged 25-45 years with type 1 diabetes. The CDR3 runs from the conserved cysteine through the conserved F or W.

>TRBJ2-7|TRBV25-1
CASSATQIGGEQYF
>TRBJ2-1|TRBV5-6
CASSLAVDRENEQFF
>TRBJ2-7|TRBV18
CASSPRRSDEQYF
>TRBJ1-1|TRBV2
CASERQVGAEAFF
>TRBJ2-1|TRBV11-2
CASSPPTSGDDSPANEQFF
>TRBJ2-7|TRBV27
CASSRQGPYEQYF
>TRBJ1-1|TRBV18
CASSEGKNTEAFF
>TRBJ1-1|TRBV5-4
CASSFVDTEAFF
>TRBJ2-3|TRBV6-6
CASRRTSGGALDTQYF
>TRBJ2-5|TRBV4-1
CASSQAIQETQYF
>TRBJ2-7|TRBV2
CASSDFETGAYEQYF
>TRBJ2-5|TRBV7-2
CASSFKSVQGTQYF
>TRBJ2-3|TRBV6-5
CASTLGDTQYF
>TRBJ2-3|TRBV18
CASSPPGGDTQYF
>TRBJ2-7|TRBV7-9
CASSFGHSGLTYF
>TRBJ2-6|TRBV10-3
CAISSGTDGANVLTF
>TRBJ1-6|TRBV6-5
CASTPTGANQPLHF
>TRBJ1-2|TRBV13
CASSLDRGSDYTF
>TRBJ1-5|TRBV6-4
CASSDGAGGQPQHF
>TRBJ2-5|TRBV14
CASSPQTGWGETQYF
>TRBJ2-7|TRBV10-3
CAISVAGNEQYF
>TRBJ1-6|TRBV27
CASSLKASSYNSPLHF